Below, 8 T cell receptor beta chains from the same sample are listed, as sequenced in a study of shared clonotypes between healthy human individuals (dated by TCRdb to 2018 to 2021). CD8 naive samples were CD45RO-negative cells positively selected for CCR7, giving a CD45RA+CCR7+ population that excluded TemRA cells. To prepare the library, the immunoSEQ multiplex PCR assay was applied. This is the immuneACCESS table as TCRdb keeps it, with only in-frame sequences that have V and J called. A part of the clones is gone; compared with another copy, unresolved V genes explain less than half, and the rest is unexplained. For this sample the table gives 500,000 to 700,000 clones, of which approximately 96% were detected only once. Around 0.11% of the sample is held by the ten biggest clonotypes. Sequences were obtained from naive CD8+ T cells sorted from blood. Read against the paper, the sample's cell subset or site label means: CD45RA+CCR7+. The receptors shown here come from a woman in her thirties in good health.

The chain combines TRBV19 with TRBJ1-5; D ambiguous. Trimming pared 6 bases from V and 3 bases from J, leaving 6 bases between. In germline, CDR1 is LNHDA, CDR2 SQIVND (reference sequence). The CDR3 has 12 amino acids. CDR3 DNA: TGTGCCAGTAGGGAGATCAATCAGCCCCAGCATTTT. Its protein product is CASREINQPQHF.

V is TRBV28 and J is TRBJ2-3; D not certain. The CDR3 has 12 amino acids. V was clipped by 2 bases and J by 6 bases, with 6 bases between them. Germline CDR1 and CDR2: MDHEN and SYDVKM. The CDR3 DNA sequence: TGTGCCAGCAGTTTAATGCGGGATACGCAGTATTTT. As protein: CASSLMRDTQYF.

The chain combines TRBV5-6 with TRBJ2-5; D call uncertain. The V gene lost 3 bases and the J gene lost 4 bases, with 4 bases spanning the gap. This CDR3 is 11 amino acids long. Germline CDR1 SGHDT, CDR2 YYEEEE. As DNA, the CDR3 is TGTGCCAGCAGCTACTCAGAGACCCAGTACTTC. It encodes CASSYSETQYF.

The J gene is TRBJ2-7, the V gene TRBV19, with D possibly matching TRBD1 (6 bases). V shed 4 bases and J shed 4 bases, with 17 bases lying between them. Germline loops: CDR1 LNHDA, CDR2 SQIVND (reference sequence). The CDR3 is 15 residues long. CDR3 region: CASSNLRDTRYEQYF. The CDR3 bases are TGTGCCAGTAGTAACCTCCGGGACACAAGATACGAGCAGTACTTC.

The chain employs TRBV29-1 and TRBJ2-2; 10 positions match TRBD1. Germline lookup yields CDR1 SQVTM and CDR2 ANQGSEA. The ends lost 5 bases at V and 5 bases at J; junction bases unmatched: 2. There are 13 residues in the CDR3. The CDR3 protein is CSVTGQGTGELFF. CDR3 in DNA: TGCAGCGTTACGGGACAGGGGACCGGGGAGCTGTTTTTT.

The table lists this clone with a count of one. This rearrangement joins TRBV28 to TRBJ2-5, with D perhaps given as TRBD1 or TRBD2 (6 bases each). This CDR3 spans 16 amino acids. The V end was cut by 1 base, the J end by 6 bases, with 18 bases between. Germline V gene lookup returns CDR1 MDHEN and CDR2 SYDVKM. As DNA, the CDR3 is TGTGCCAGCAGTTTATACGATGGGGGGCTGAGAAAGACCCAGTACTTC. It translates to CASSLYDGGLRKTQYF. The full variable domain, rest sourced from reference TRBV28 and TRBJ2-5, is DVKVTQSSRYLVKRTGEKVFLECVQDMDHENMFWYRQDPGLGLRLIYFSYDVKMKEKGDIPEGYSVSREKKERFSLILESASTNQTSMYLCASSLYDGGLRKTQYFGPGTRLLVL.

Here the CDR3 DNA reads TGTGCCAGCAGTGAAGCCCCGATAGGCTGGGGCACCGGGGAGCTGTTTTTT. Translation: CASSEAPIGWGTGELFF. The gene calls are TRBV2 and TRBJ2-2, with unresolved D. The CDR3 covers 17 residues. The V end lost 0 bases, the J end lost 4 bases, and 15 bases lay between the germline ends. Germline assignment: CDR1 SNHLY and CDR2 FYNNEI.

Concerning this clone: The sample has other DNA sequences that encode this CDR3 too. The CDR3 DNA reads as TGTGCCTGGAGTGTACTAGAGAACACTGAAGCTTTCTTT. Translating it yields CAWSVLENTEAFF. The chain is built from TRBV30 and TRBJ1-1; D unresolved. CDR1 and CDR2 from the germline V gene are GTSNPN and SVGIG (reference sequence). The CDR3 sequence is 13 residues long. V gave up 0 bases and J gave up 1 base, with 6 bases separating them. Together with reference TRBV30 and TRBJ1-1, the CDR3 gives the full variable domain: SQTIHQWPATLVQPVGSPLSLECTVEGTSNPNLYWYRQAAGRGLQLLFYSVGIGQISSEVPQNLSASRPQDRQFILSSKKLLLSDSGFYLCAWSVLENTEAFFGQGTRLTVV.